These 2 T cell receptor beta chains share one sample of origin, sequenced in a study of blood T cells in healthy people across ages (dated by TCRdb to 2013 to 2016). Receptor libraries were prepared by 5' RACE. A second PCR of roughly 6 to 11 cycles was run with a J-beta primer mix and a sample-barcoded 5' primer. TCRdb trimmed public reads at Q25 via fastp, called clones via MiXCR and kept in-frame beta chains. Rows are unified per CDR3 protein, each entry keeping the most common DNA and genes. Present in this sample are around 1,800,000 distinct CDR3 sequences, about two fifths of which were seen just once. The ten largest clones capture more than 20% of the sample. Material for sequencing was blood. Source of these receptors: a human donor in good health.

For the CDR3, the DNA is TGCGCCAGCAGCTTGGGAGGTAGGGAGGAAGATCCTGAGTACTTC. Translation gives CASSLGGREEDPEYF. This rearrangement joins TRBV5-1 to TRBJ2-5; possibly TRBD2 for D (6 bases). The CDR3 spans 15 residues. Looked up from germline, CDR1 is SGHRS and CDR2 is YFSETQ. Trimming took 0 bases from V and 12 from J, leaving 21 bases between them. Together with reference TRBV5-1 and TRBJ2-5, the CDR3 gives the full variable domain: KAGVTQTPRYLIKTRGQQVTLSCSPISGHRSVSWYQQTPGQGLQFLFEYFSETQRNKGNFPGRFSGRQFSNSRSEMNVSTLELGDSALYLCASSLGGREEDPEYFGPGTRLLVL.

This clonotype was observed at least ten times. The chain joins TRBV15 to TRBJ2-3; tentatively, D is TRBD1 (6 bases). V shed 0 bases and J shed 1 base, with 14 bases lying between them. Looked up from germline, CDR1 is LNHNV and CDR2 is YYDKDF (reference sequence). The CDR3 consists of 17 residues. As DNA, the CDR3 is TGTGCCACCAGCAGAGATTTAGGGACAACCCGCACAGATACGCAGTATTTT. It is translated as CATSRDLGTTRTDTQYF.